Listed below are T cell receptor beta chains from one sample, sequenced in a study of shared clonotypes between healthy human individuals. The data were produced by immunoSEQ multiplex PCR, yet TCRdb's version contains in-frame clones alone and is incomplete. The sample records approximately 2,200,000 clones, more than 85% being singletons. The sequencing input was naive CD8+ T cells from PBMCs. The receptors shown here come from a man between 18 and 29 years old in good health. Some clones in this sample may be carry-over from other donors' samples. Each CDR3 is given with its conserved first and last residue. A D gene is named only where the DNA matches it firmly. Expanded clones are given a class, and other clones once, few, many or no size at all.

clone_size j_call d_call v_call cdr3_nt cdr3_aa
NA TRBJ2-1 NA TRBV19 TGTGCCAGTCGACAGGGAGGGAAATATGAGCAGTTCTTC CASRQGGKYEQFF
NA TRBJ2-7 NA TRBV11-2 TGTGCCAGCAGCTTAGCCCCGGAGGGATACGAGCAGTACTTC CASSLAPEGYEQYF
NA TRBJ1-2 TRBD1 TRBV29-1 TGCAGCGGCCTTACAGGGGATAACTATGGCTACACCTTC CSGLTGDNYGYTF
NA TRBJ1-1 NA TRBV27 TGTGCCAGCAGTTTATCAGGGTACTCGAACACTGAAGCTTTCTTT CASSLSGYSNTEAFF
few TRBJ1-5 TRBD1 TRBV28 TGTGCCAGCAGTGCGACAGGGCTGGGCAATCAGCCCCAGCATTTT CASSATGLGNQPQHF
NA TRBJ1-5 NA TRBV18 TGTGCCAGCTCACCAGGTAGTATAAGGGATGTTACCAATCAGCCCCAGCATTTT CASSPGSIRDVTNQPQHF
NA TRBJ2-1 TRBD2 TRBV9 TGTGCCAGCAGCGTAGGAGGGGGACTAGTCCATGAGCAGTTCTTC CASSVGGGLVHEQFF
NA TRBJ1-4 TRBD1 TRBV6-5 TGTGCCAGCAGTCAGACAGGGGGGAATGAAAAACTGTTTTTT CASSQTGGNEKLFF
NA TRBJ2-1 TRBD1 TRBV28 TGTGCCAGCAGTCCAGGGGGTGAGCAGTTCTTC CASSPGGEQFF
NA TRBJ2-7 NA TRBV15 TGTGCCACCAGCAGAGATGGGGCCGGGACACCCGCCTACGAGCAGTACTTC CATSRDGAGTPAYEQYF
NA TRBJ1-1 NA TRBV19 TGTGCCAGTAGTACGGGCGGGAACACTGAAGCTTTCTTT CASSTGGNTEAFF
NA TRBJ2-7 TRBD1 TRBV28 TGTGCCAGCAGTGCAGACAGGGGGTACGAGCAGTACTTC CASSADRGYEQYF
NA TRBJ2-5 TRBD2 TRBV7-9 TGTGCCAGCAGCAAGCGGGACGAACAAGAGACCCAGTACTTC CASSKRDEQETQYF
once TRBJ1-5 NA TRBV7-9 TGTGCCAGCAGCTTTAGCTATGGGGTCAATCAGCCCCAGCATTTT CASSFSYGVNQPQHF
NA TRBJ2-3 TRBD1 TRBV19 TGTGCCAGTAGTTTCTGGACAGGCAGCACAGATACGCAGTATTTT CASSFWTGSTDTQYF
NA TRBJ2-7 NA TRBV14 TGTGCCAGCAGCCCGGGACTGGGGACCTACGAGCAGTACTTC CASSPGLGTYEQYF
NA TRBJ2-7 NA TRBV4-3 TGCGCCAGCAGCCAGGTAACGGGGACCTACTACGAGCAGTACTTC CASSQVTGTYYEQYF
NA TRBJ1-5 NA TRBV15 TGTGCCACCAGCAGAGTCACGAATCAGCCCCAGCATTTT CATSRVTNQPQHF
NA TRBJ2-3 TRBD2 TRBV7-3 TGTGCCAGCAGCTCGTCGGGGGGACCCACAGATACGCAGTATTTT CASSSSGGPTDTQYF
NA TRBJ2-2 NA TRBV27 TGTGCCAGCGGTCAGCGGAACACCGGGGAGCTGTTTTTT CASGQRNTGELFF
NA TRBJ2-2 NA TRBV7-9 TGTGCCAGCAGCTTAGCAGGCCAGCCGAACACCGGGGAGCTGTTTTTT CASSLAGQPNTGELFF
NA TRBJ2-5 NA TRBV7-9 TGTGCCAGCAGCCCCCAGAGGGAGACCCAGTACTTC CASSPQRETQYF
NA TRBJ2-5 TRBD1 TRBV5-6 TGTGCCAGCAGCTCCTGGACAGGGCGGCAGACCCAGTACTTC CASSSWTGRQTQYF
NA TRBJ1-3 TRBD1 TRBV5-1 TGCGCCAGCAGCGTCCCACAGGGGGCCGGATTCGGAAACACCATATATTTT CASSVPQGAGFGNTIYF
NA TRBJ2-7 TRBD1 TRBV30 TGTGCCTGGGATGGACAGGAGACCTACGAGCAGTACTTC CAWDGQETYEQYF
NA TRBJ2-7 NA TRBV6-5 TGTGCCAGCAGTTGGGCCTCGGGACTGCCTTTCTACGAGCAGTACTTC CASSWASGLPFYEQYF
NA TRBJ2-7 NA TRBV28 TGTGCCAGCACCGGGACACCCTACGAGCAGTACTTC CASTGTPYEQYF
NA TRBJ1-2 NA TRBV27 TGTGCCAGCAGTTTATCCCAGCCCGACGACGATGGCTACACCTTC CASSLSQPDDDGYTF
NA TRBJ1-1 TRBD1 TRBV5-1 TGCGCCAGCAGCCCCCCGGGACAGGGACCGAACACTGAAGCTTTCTTT CASSPPGQGPNTEAFF
NA TRBJ2-7 NA TRBV28 TGTGCCAGCAGTTTATGGGTTGGGGGGAAGATACACGAGCAGTACTTC CASSLWVGGKIHEQYF
NA TRBJ1-1 NA TRBV19 TGTGCCAGTAGCCTACCGCGGATTTACGGGGGGACTGAAGCTTTCTTT CASSLPRIYGGTEAFF
NA TRBJ2-7 TRBD1 TRBV9 TGTGCCAGCAGCGCGACGTCCCGGGACAGTCTTTACGAGCAGTACTTC CASSATSRDSLYEQYF
NA TRBJ2-5 NA TRBV25-1 TGTGCCAGCAGTGAATACCAACAGGGAAAGGAGACCCAGTACTTC CASSEYQQGKETQYF
NA TRBJ1-4 NA TRBV7-3 TGTGCCAGCAGCCCCACAGGAAGAATTAATGAAAAACTGTTTTTT CASSPTGRINEKLFF
NA TRBJ2-7 TRBD2 TRBV27 TGTGCCAGCAGTTCCGAACTAGCGGGAGCCTACGAGCAGTACTTC CASSSELAGAYEQYF
once TRBJ2-7 TRBD2 TRBV7-6 TGTGCCAGCAGCCGGACTAGCGTATTCTCCTCCTACGAGCAGTACTTC CASSRTSVFSSYEQYF
NA TRBJ2-1 TRBD2 TRBV30 TGTGCCTGGAGTGTAATTAGCGGGTGGCAGTTCTTC CAWSVISGWQFF
NA TRBJ2-3 NA TRBV7-9 TGTGCCAGCAGCTCCTCTAGCGCGCGAAAACCCACAGATACGCAGTATTTT CASSSSSARKPTDTQYF
NA TRBJ2-2 NA TRBV4-1 TGCGCCAGCAGCCAATTGACAGGGAGGGTCGGGGAGCTGTTTTTT CASSQLTGRVGELFF
once TRBJ2-7 NA TRBV27 TGTGCCAGCAGTTTTGTAGGATCCTCCTACGAGCAGTACTTC CASSFVGSSYEQYF
once TRBJ2-7 TRBD1 TRBV2 TGTGCCAGCAGGGACAGGGGGCTCCCCTACGAGCAGTACTTC CASRDRGLPYEQYF
NA TRBJ1-2 NA TRBV19 TGTGCCAGTAGTACCCGGGGACTACCCATAGGAAATGGCTACACCTTC CASSTRGLPIGNGYTF
NA TRBJ1-1 NA TRBV7-9 TGTGCCAGCAGCTTAGCTGCAATCACTGAAGCTTTCTTT CASSLAAITEAFF
NA TRBJ2-1 NA TRBV18 TGTGCCAGCTCACCACCAACCCTAGTTATTATAAATGAGCAGTTCTTC CASSPPTLVIINEQFF
NA TRBJ1-2 TRBD1 TRBV27 TGTGCCAGCAGAATTAACCCGGGACAGGGAATCGATGGCTACACCTTC CASRINPGQGIDGYTF
NA TRBJ2-7 NA TRBV27 TGTGCCAGCGGGGTGAACCGGGACCTCGAGCAGTACTTC CASGVNRDLEQYF
once TRBJ1-2 NA TRBV10-3 TGTGCCATCAGTGAGTCGATTACAGTCCCTGACGGCTACACCTTC CAISESITVPDGYTF
once TRBJ1-5 NA TRBV27 TGTGCCAGCAGTCAGAGACAGATCAATCAGCCCCAGCATTTT CASSQRQINQPQHF
NA TRBJ1-1 NA TRBV7-6 TGTGCCAGCAGCTTAGCCACAGGCATGAACACTGAAGCTTTCTTT CASSLATGMNTEAFF
NA TRBJ2-7 TRBD2 TRBV28 TGTGCCAGCAGTTTACTAGCGGGTCAATCCTACGAGCAGTACTTC CASSLLAGQSYEQYF
NA TRBJ2-7 NA TRBV14 TGTGCCAGCAGCCTAGACCACTACGAGCAGTACTTC CASSLDHYEQYF
NA TRBJ2-2 TRBD1 TRBV10-3 TGTGCCACCCGGACAGGGAACACCGGGGAGCTGTTTTTT CATRTGNTGELFF
NA TRBJ2-1 NA TRBV28 TGTGCCAGCATGCTAGAGACAACATCCATCTACAATGAGCAGTTCTTC CASMLETTSIYNEQFF
NA TRBJ2-7 NA TRBV27 TGTGCCAGCAGTTTAACAAGCGGACTCTACGAGCAGTACTTC CASSLTSGLYEQYF
NA TRBJ2-2 NA TRBV5-8 TGTGCCAGCAGCCCCGGGGGAGAGGCCGGGGAGCTGTTTTTT CASSPGGEAGELFF